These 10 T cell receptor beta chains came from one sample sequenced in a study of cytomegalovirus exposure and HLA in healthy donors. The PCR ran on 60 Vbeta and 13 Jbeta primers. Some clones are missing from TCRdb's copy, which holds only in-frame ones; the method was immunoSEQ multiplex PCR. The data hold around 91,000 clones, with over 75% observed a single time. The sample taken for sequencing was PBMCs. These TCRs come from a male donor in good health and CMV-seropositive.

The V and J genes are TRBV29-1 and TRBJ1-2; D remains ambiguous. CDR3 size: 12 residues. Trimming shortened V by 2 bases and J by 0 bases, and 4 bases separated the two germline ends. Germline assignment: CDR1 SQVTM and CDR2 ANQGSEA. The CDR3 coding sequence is TGCAGCGTTGAACAGACTAACTATGGCTACACCTTC. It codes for CSVEQTNYGYTF.

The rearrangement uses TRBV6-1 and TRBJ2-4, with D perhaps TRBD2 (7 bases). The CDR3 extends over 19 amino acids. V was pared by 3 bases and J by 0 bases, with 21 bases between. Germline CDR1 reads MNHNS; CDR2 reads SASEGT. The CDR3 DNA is TGTGCCAGCAGTGAGGTGGCCGGGGCGGGGGCCTTAGCCAAAAACATTCAGTACTTC. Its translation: CASSEVAGAGALAKNIQYF.

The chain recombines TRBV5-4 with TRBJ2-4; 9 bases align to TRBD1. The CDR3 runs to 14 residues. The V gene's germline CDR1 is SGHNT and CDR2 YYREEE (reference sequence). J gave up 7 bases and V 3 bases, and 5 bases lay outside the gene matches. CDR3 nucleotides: TGTGCCAGCAGCTCGACAGGACAGGGGAACATTCAGTACTTC. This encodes CASSSTGQGNIQYF. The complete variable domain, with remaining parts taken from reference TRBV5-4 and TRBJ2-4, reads ETGVTQSPTHLIKTRGQQVTLRCSSQSGHNTVSWYQQALGQGPQFIFQYYREEENGRGNFPPRFSGLQFPNYSSELNVNALELDDSALYLCASSSTGQGNIQYFGAGTRLSVL.

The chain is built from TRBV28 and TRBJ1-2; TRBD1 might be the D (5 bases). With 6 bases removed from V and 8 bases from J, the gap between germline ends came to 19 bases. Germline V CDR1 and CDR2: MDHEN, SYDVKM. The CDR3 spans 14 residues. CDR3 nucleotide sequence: TGTGCCAGCAGCCCGCCAGGCAGGGCAGACGGCTACACCTTC. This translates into CASSPPGRADGYTF.

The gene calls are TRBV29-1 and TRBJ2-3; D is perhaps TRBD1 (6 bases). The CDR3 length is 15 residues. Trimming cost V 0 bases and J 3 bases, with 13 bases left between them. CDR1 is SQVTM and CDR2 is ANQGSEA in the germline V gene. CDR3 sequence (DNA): TGCAGCGTTGAAGAACGAGGGGGTGGGACAGATACGCAGTATTTT. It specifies CSVEERGGGTDTQYF.

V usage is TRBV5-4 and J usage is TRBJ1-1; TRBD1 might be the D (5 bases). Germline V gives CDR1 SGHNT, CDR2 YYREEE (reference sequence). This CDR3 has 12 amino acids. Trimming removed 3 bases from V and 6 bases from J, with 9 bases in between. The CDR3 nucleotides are TGTGCCAGCAGCTGGGGCACTTCTGAAGCTTTCTTT. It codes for CASSWGTSEAFF.

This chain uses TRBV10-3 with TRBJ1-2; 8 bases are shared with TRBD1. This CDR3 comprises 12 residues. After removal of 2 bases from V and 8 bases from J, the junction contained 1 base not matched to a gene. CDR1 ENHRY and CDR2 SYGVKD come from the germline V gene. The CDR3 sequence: CAISETGGGYTF. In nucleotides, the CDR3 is TGTGCCATCAGTGAGACAGGGGGAGGCTACACCTTC.

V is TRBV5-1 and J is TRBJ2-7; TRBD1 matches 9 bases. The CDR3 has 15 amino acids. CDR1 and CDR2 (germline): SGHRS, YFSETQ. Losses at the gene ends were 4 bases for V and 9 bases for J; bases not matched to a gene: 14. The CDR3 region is CASSVGDRESLRQYF. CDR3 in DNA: TGCGCCAGCAGCGTAGGGGACAGGGAGTCGCTACGGCAGTACTTC. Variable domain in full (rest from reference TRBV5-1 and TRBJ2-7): KAGVTQTPRYLIKTRGQQVTLSCSPISGHRSVSWYQQTPGQGLQFLFEYFSETQRNKGNFPGRFSGRQFSNSRSEMNVSTLELGDSALYLCASSVGDRESLRQYFGPGTRLTVT.

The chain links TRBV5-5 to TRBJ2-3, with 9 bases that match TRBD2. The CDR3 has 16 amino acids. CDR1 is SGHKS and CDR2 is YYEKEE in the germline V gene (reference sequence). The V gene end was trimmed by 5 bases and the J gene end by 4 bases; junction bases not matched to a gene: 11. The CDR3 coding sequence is TGTGCCAGCAGTTACGTAGCGGGAGTGGGCCCAGATACGCAGTATTTT. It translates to CASSYVAGVGPDTQYF.

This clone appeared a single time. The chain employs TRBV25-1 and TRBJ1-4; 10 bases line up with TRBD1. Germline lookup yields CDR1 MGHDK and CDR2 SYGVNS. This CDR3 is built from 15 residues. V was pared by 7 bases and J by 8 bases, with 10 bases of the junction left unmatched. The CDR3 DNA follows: TGTGCCAGCATAGGGATGGACAGGGGGTACGAAAAACTGTTTTTT. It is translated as CASIGMDRGYEKLFF.